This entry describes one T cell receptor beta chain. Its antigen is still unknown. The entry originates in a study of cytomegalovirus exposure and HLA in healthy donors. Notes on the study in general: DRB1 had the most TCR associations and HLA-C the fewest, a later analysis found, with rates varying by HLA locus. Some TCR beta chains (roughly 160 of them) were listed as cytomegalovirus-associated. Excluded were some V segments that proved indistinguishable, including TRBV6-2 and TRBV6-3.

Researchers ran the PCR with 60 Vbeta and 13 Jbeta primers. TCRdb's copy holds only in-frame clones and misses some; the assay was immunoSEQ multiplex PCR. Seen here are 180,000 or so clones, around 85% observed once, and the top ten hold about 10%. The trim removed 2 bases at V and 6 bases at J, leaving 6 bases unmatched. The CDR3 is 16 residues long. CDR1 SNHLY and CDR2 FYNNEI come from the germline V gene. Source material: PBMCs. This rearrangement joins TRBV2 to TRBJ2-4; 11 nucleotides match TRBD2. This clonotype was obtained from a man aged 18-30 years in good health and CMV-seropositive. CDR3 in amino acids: CASSEFSGGAGNIQYF. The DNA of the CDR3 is TGTGCCAGCAGTGAATTTAGCGGGGGGGCCGGAAACATTCAGTACTTC.